This T cell receptor beta chain was identified during a study of shared clonotypes between healthy human individuals. The CDR3 is made up of 15 amino acids. Germline CDR1 SEHNR, CDR2 FQNEAQ (reference sequence). V was shortened by 2 bases and J by 1 base, with 11 bases between the two germline ends. A CD45RA+ naive subset and a CD45RA-negative memory subset were split from CD4+ cells. Repertoires were generated with immunoSEQ multiplex PCR, while TCRdb's copy carries only in-frame clones and drops some. Here the sample spans 2.5 million or so clones, around 94% being singletons. Of note for this clone: Antigen unknown.

Findings and limits, study-wide: Some clonotypes were shared by all four sorted-subset donors, while others were not shared. The non-shared ones had lower generation probabilities than the shared ones. Tissue TCR repertoires likely differ from these blood-only repertoires.

Source material: naive CD4+ T cells sorted from blood. Subset reported: CD45RA+ positively selected. The clonotype was recovered from a man aged 18 to 29 in good health. This sequence joins TRBV7-9 and TRBJ1-1; D call uncertain. The CDR3 loop reads CASSLLGSENTEAFF. The CDR3 DNA sequence: TGTGCCAGCAGCTTATTGGGGTCAGAGAACACTGAAGCTTTCTTT.